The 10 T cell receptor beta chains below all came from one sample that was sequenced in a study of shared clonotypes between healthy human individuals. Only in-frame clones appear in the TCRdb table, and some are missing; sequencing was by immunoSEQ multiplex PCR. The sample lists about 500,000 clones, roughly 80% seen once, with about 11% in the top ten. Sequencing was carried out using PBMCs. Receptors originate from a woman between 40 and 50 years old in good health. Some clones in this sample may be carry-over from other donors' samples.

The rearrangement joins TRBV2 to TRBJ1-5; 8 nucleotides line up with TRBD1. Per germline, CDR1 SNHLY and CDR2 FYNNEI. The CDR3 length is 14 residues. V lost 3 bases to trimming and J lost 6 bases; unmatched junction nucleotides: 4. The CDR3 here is CASSEFGQGQPQHF. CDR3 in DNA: TGTGCCAGCAGTGAGTTCGGACAGGGTCAGCCCCAGCATTTT.

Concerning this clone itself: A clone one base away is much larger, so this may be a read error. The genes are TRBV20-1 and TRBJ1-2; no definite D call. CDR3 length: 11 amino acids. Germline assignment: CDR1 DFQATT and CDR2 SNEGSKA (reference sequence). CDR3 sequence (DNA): TGCAGTGCTAGAGAGTACTGTGGTTACACTTTC. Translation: CSAREYCGYTF.

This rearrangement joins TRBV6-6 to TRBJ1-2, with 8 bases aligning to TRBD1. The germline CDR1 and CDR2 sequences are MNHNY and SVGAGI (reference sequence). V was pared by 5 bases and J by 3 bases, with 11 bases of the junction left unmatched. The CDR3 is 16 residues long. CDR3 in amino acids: CASSRTHGQGDYGYTF. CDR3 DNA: TGTGCCAGCAGTCGAACGCATGGACAGGGTGACTATGGCTACACCTTC.

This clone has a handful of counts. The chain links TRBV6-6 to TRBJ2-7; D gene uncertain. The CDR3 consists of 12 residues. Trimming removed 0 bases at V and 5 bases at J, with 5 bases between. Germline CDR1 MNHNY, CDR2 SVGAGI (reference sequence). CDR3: CASSYSGHEQYF. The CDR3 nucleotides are TGTGCCAGCAGTTACTCTGGCCACGAGCAGTACTTC.

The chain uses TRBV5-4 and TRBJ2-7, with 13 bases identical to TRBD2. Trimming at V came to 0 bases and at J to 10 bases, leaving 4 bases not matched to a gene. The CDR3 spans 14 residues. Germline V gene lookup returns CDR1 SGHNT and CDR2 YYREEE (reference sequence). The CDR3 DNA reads TGTGCCAGCAGCTTGGGACTAGCGGGAGGCCATCAGTACTTC. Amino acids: CASSLGLAGGHQYF.

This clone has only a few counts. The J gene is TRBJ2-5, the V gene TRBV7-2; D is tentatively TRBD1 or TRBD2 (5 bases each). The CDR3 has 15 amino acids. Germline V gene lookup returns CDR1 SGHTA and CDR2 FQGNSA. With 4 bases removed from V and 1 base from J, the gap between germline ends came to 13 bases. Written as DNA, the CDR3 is TGTGCCAGCAGCTGGTGGGGACGAGGCCAAGAGACCCAGTACTTC. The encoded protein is CASSWWGRGQETQYF.

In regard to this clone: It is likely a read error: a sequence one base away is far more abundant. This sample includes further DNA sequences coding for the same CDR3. As DNA, the CDR3 is TGTGCCAGCTCACCATCGATAGCGAACACTGGGGAGCTGTTTTTT. This sequence encodes CASSPSIANTGELFF. V and J are TRBV18 and TRBJ2-2; D perhaps matches TRBD2 (5 bases). The germline gives CDR1 KGHSH, CDR2 LQKENI. The length of the CDR3 is 15 residues.

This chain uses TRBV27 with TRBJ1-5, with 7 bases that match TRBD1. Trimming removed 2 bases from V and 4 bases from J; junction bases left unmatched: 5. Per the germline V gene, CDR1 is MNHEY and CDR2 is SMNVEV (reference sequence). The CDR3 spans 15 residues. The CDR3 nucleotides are TGTGCCAGCAGTTTAAGTGGGACAGTGAATCAGCCCCAGCATTTT. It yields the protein CASSLSGTVNQPQHF.

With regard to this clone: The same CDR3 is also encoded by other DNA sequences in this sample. The CDR3 DNA reads TGTGCCAGCAGCCAGGGACTACGGCACACTGAAGCTTTCTTT. This encodes CASSQGLRHTEAFF. V usage is TRBV7-9 and J usage is TRBJ1-1; possibly TRBD1 for D (5 bases). The germline CDR1 and CDR2 sequences are SEHNR and FQNEAQ (reference sequence). V gave up 5 bases and J gave up 3 bases, with 13 bases separating them. CDR3 length equals 14 residues.

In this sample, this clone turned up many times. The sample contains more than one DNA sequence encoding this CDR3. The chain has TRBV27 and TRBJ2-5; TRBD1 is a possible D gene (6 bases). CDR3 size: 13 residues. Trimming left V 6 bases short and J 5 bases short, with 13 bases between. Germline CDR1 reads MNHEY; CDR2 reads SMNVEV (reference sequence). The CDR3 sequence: CASRNRESETQYF. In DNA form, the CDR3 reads TGTGCCAGCAGGAACAGGGAGTCGGAGACCCAGTACTTC.